This T cell receptor beta chain appears in the sequencing data of a study of T-cell memory formation after mild COVID-19. TCRdb ran MiXCR on the 5' RACE reads and lists one entry per CDR3 protein. The sample includes just over 400,000 distinct CDR3 sequences, about a quarter seen only once; the top ten take around 12%. The table lists this clonotype with a few counts. CDR1 and CDR2 from the germline V gene are MNHEY and SVGEGT. The CDR3 loop spans 14 amino acids. The ends were cut back, 10 bases at V and 2 bases at J, with 15 bases in the middle. The material sequenced was PBMCs or a T cell subset sorted from them (not recorded which). V usage is TRBV6-2 or TRBV6-3 and J usage is TRBJ2-1; no definite D call. The receptor comes from an adult woman who had mild COVID-19 (a few samples of this study predate the infection). Cell type and time point are not known. This chain's CDR3 is CATKKPGPYNEQFF. For the CDR3, the DNA is TGTGCCACGAAAAAACCAGGTCCCTACAATGAGCAGTTCTTC.